The rows below give T cell receptor beta chains drawn from one sample of a study of Graves' ophthalmopathy and Graves' hyperthyroidism. TCRdb re-analysed the multiplex PCR reads in MiXCR, keeping a single row per CDR3 protein. The table includes 200,000 to 250,000 distinct CDR3 sequences, about 22% detected once. Material: peripheral blood. The receptors come from a woman aged 45 to 65 with Graves' ophthalmopathy. Both conserved end residues are part of each CDR3. A D gene is named only where the DNA matches it firmly. Expanded clones get a size class; other rows say once, few or many, or leave the size out.

V	D	size	length	J	DNA	CDR3
TRBV12-3/TRBV12-4	NA	NA	14	TRBJ2-2	TGTGCCAGCAGTTTTGCAGGGAACACCGGGGAGCTGTTTTTT	CASSFAGNTGELFF
TRBV7-2	NA	many	13	TRBJ1-3	TGTGCCAGCAGCTTAGACAGGGAGAACACCATATATTTT	CASSLDRENTIYF
TRBV2	NA	many	13	TRBJ1-2	TGTGCCAGCAGTGATTTGAGAAACTATGGCTACACCTTC	CASSDLRNYGYTF
TRBV6-1	NA	few	13	TRBJ1-3	TGTGCCAGCACCACCGCGGCTGGAAACACCATATATTTT	CASTTAAGNTIYF
TRBV5-1	NA	NA	12	TRBJ2-7	TGCGCCAGCAGCTTCTGGGGCGGCGAGCAGTACTTC	CASSFWGGEQYF
TRBV6-5	NA	many	14	TRBJ1-1	TGTGCCAGCAGTTCGTCGGGACATCACACTGAAGCTTTCTTT	CASSSSGHHTEAFF
TRBV6-1	NA	many	11	TRBJ2-7	TGTGCCAGCAGTAAAGGACCCGAGCAGTACTTC	CASSKGPEQYF
TRBV20-1	NA	many	13	TRBJ2-2	TGCAGTGCTAGAGGGGCTCAAACCGGGGAGCTGTTTTTT	CSARGAQTGELFF
TRBV28	TRBD1	NA	12	TRBJ2-5	TGTGCCAGCCGACAGGGGGCCAAGACCCAGTACTTC	CASRQGAKTQYF
TRBV6-1	NA	NA	14	TRBJ1-2	TGTGCCAGCAGCCTACGGGAAGGAGTGGGTGGCTACACCTTC	CASSLREGVGGYTF
TRBV2	TRBD2	NA	16	TRBJ2-6	TGTGCCAGCCGACTAGCGGGAGGGCCTGGGGCCAACGTCCTGACTTTC	CASRLAGGPGANVLTF
TRBV12-3/TRBV12-4	NA	many	13	TRBJ2-6	TGTGCCAGCAGGCCGTCAGGGGCCAACGTCCTGACTTTC	CASRPSGANVLTF
TRBV19	NA	many	18	TRBJ2-7	TGTGCCAGTAGTATCATTTTCGGTAGGGAGAGAGTAAGTGACGAGCAGTACTTC	CASSIIFGRERVSDEQYF
TRBV20-1	NA	many	11	TRBJ2-7	TGCAGTGCGAACCCGATTCCAAGGCCGTACTTC	CSANPIPRPYF
TRBV30	NA	many	14	TRBJ2-5	TGTGCCTGGACCTACCCCGGGACGGTGGGGACCCAGTACTTC	CAWTYPGTVGTQYF
TRBV9	NA	NA	13	TRBJ2-5	TGTGCCAGCGGAACAGGGATTCAAGAGACCCAGTACTTC	CASGTGIQETQYF
TRBV11-1	NA	NA	16	TRBJ1-3	TGTGCCAGCAGCTTCCCGCGGGGCGACTCTGGAAACACCATATATTTT	CASSFPRGDSGNTIYF
TRBV27	TRBD1	many	14	TRBJ2-7	TGTGCCAGCAGTCCCTGGGACAGGGTCAACGAGCAGTACTTC	CASSPWDRVNEQYF
TRBV24-1	NA	many	15	TRBJ1-1	TGTGCCACCAGTGAGGCCCGAGGTGGGCTGACTGAAGCTTTCTTT	CATSEARGGLTEAFF
TRBV7-2	TRBD2	NA	14	TRBJ2-3	TGTGCCAGCAGCCTCCTAGCGGGAACAGATACGCAGTATTTT	CASSLLAGTDTQYF
TRBV28	TRBD1	NA	13	TRBJ1-2	TGTGCCAGCTCCCTCAGGGGGGGCTATGGCTACACCTTC	CASSLRGGYGYTF
TRBV15	TRBD2	many	16	TRBJ2-7	TGTGCCACCAGCAGAGATCGAGTTAGCGGGGGATTTGGGCAGTACTTC	CATSRDRVSGGFGQYF
TRBV15	TRBD1	many	16	TRBJ2-7	TGTGCCACCAGCAGAGGGGGGACAGGGAAGTTTCGCGAGCAGTACTTC	CATSRGGTGKFREQYF